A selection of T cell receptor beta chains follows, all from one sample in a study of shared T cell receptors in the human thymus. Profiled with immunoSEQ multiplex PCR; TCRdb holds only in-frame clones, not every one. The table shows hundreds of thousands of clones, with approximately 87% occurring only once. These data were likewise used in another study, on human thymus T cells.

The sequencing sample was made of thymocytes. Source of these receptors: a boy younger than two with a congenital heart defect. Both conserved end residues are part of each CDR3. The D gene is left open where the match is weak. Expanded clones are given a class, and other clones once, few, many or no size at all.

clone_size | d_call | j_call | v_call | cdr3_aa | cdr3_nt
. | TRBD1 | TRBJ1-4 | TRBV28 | CASSPPHDRAKRNEKLFF | TGTGCCAGCAGCCCCCCTCACGACAGGGCCAAGCGGAATGAAAAACTGTTTTTT
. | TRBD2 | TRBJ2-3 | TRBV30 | CAWSVGLAVTDTQYF | TGTGCCTGGAGTGTAGGACTAGCAGTTACGGATACGCAGTATTTT
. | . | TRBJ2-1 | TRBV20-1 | CSASDSNEQFF | TGCAGTGCTTCGGACAGCAATGAGCAGTTCTTC
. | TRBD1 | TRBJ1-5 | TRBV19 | CASSIPDRGSNQPQHF | TGTGCCAGTAGTATCCCGGACAGGGGAAGCAATCAGCCCCAGCATTTT
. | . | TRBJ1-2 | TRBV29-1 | CSVPCGENGYTF | TGCAGCGTTCCGTGTGGGGAGAATGGCTACACCTTC
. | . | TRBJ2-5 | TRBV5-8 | CASSLVGIEETQYF | TGTGCCAGCAGCTTGGTCGGGATAGAGGAGACCCAGTACTTC
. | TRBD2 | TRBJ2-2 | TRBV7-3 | CASSTDTVAGGTGELFF | TGTGCCAGCAGTACGGATACCGTAGCGGGGGGGACCGGGGAGCTGTTTTTT
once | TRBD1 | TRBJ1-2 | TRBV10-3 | CAISNAGTGGADDYGYTF | TGTGCCATCAGTAATGCCGGGACAGGGGGCGCAGATGACTATGGCTACACCTTC
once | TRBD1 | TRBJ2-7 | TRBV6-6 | CASSTIPTGGWYEQYF | TGTGCCAGCAGTACCATCCCGACAGGGGGATGGTACGAGCAGTACTTC
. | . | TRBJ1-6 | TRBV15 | CATSILWAGDNSPLHF | TGTGCCACCAGCATTCTTTGGGCAGGGGATAATTCACCCCTCCACTTT
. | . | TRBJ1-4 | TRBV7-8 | CASSLEFRVNEKLFF | TGTGCCAGCAGCTTAGAATTCAGGGTCAATGAAAAACTGTTTTTT
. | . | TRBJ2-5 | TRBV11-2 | CASRGHKETQYF | TGTGCCAGCAGGGGACACAAAGAGACCCAGTACTTC
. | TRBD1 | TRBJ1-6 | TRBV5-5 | CASSLPGTGSPLHF | TGTGCCAGCAGCTTGCCCGGGACAGGTTCACCCCTCCACTTT
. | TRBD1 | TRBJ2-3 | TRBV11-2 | CASSFGKTGIIPDTQYF | TGTGCCAGCAGCTTCGGGAAGACAGGGATTATTCCAGATACGCAGTATTTT
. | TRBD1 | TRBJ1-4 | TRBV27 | CASRDGTARSNFATNEKLFF | TGTGCCAGCAGGGATGGGACAGCACGCTCAAATTTTGCAACTAATGAAAAACTGTTTTTT
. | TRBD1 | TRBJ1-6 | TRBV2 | CASSAGGEVAHTGPNQTLNSPLHF | TGTGCCAGCAGTGCAGGGGGCGAAGTCGCCCATACGGGTCCAAACCAGACCCTTAATTCACCCCTCCACTTT
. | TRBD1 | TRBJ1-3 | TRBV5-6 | CASSNTRDSSGNTIYF | TGTGCCAGCAGCAACACGCGGGACAGCTCTGGAAACACCATATATTTT
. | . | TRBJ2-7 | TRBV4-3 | CASSQDRGSRGSYEQYF | TGCGCCAGCAGCCAAGATCGCGGTAGCCGAGGCTCCTACGAGCAGTACTTC
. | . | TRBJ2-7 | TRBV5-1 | CASSLEDSNFYEQYF | TGCGCCAGCAGCTTGGAAGACAGCAACTTCTACGAGCAGTACTTC
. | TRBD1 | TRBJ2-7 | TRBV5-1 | CASSLWTGGASSSYEQYF | TGCGCCAGCAGCTTGTGGACAGGGGGCGCCTCCAGCTCCTACGAGCAGTACTTC
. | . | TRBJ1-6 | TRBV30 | CAWTRETVNSPLHF | TGTGCCTGGACCCGGGAGACAGTTAATTCCCCCCTCCACTTT
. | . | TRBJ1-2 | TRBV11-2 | CASSPQWEGAYGYTF | TGTGCCAGCAGCCCCCAGTGGGAGGGCGCCTATGGCTACACCTTC
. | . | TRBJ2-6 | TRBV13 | CASSLTSLSGANVLTF | TGTGCCAGCAGCTTAACAAGTCTCTCTGGGGCCAACGTCCTGACTTTC
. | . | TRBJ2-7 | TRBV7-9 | CASSGKDSLLAYEQYF | TGTGCCAGCAGCGGAAAAGACAGTCTCCTCGCCTACGAGCAGTACTTC
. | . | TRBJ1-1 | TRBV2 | CASPTETHPTTSGAAYPHEAFF | TGTGCCAGCCCCACAGAAACCCACCCCACCACCTCAGGGGCCGCCTACCCACACGAAGCTTTCTTT
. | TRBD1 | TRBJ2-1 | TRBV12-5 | CASGLSGTGIYNEQFF | TGTGCTAGTGGTTTGTCAGGGACAGGAATCTACAATGAGCAGTTCTTC
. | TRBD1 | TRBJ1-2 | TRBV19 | CASSPIADRGHGYTF | TGTGCCAGTAGCCCCATCGCGGACAGGGGTCACGGCTACACCTTC
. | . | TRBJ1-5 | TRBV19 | CASTEDGRAPQHF | TGTGCCAGTACCGAAGACGGCAGGGCGCCCCAGCATTTT
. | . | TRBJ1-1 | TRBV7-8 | CASSLTRGNTEAFF | TGTGCCAGCAGCTTAACTCGGGGGAACACTGAAGCTTTCTTT
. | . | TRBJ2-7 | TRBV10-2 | CASMVRSYEQYF | TGCGCCAGCATGGTCCGGAGCTACGAGCAGTACTTC
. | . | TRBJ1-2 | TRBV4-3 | CASSQTRQRNYGYTF | TGCGCCAGCAGCCAGACTCGACAGCGAAACTATGGCTACACCTTC
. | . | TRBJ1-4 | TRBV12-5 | CASAPVGGGEKLFF | TGTGCTAGTGCCCCGGTCGGGGGAGGTGAAAAACTGTTTTTT
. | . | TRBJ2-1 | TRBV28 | CASIQTPRVTSSYNEQFF | TGTGCCAGCATTCAGACGCCCAGGGTTACGAGCTCCTACAATGAGCAGTTCTTC
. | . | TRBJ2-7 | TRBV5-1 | CASSGRVLAEQYF | TGCGCCAGCAGCGGGCGGGTTCTCGCCGAGCAGTACTTC
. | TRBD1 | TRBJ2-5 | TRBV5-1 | CASSPTRDRAMQTQYF | TGCGCCAGCAGCCCGACCCGCGACAGGGCCATGCAGACCCAGTACTTC
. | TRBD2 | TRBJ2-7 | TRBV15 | CATSRDLAGTSGSHYEQYF | TGTGCCACCAGCAGAGATCTGGCCGGGACTAGCGGGTCCCACTACGAGCAGTACTTC
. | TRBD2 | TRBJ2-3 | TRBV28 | CASGEGLADTDTQYF | TGTGCCAGCGGGGAAGGACTAGCGGACACAGATACGCAGTATTTT
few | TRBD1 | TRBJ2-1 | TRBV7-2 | CASSLVAGDRGHYNEQFF | TGTGCCAGCAGCTTAGTAGCGGGGGACAGGGGGCACTACAATGAGCAGTTCTTC
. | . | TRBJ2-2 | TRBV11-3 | CASSEPDSFGNTGELFF | TGTGCCAGCAGCGAACCGGACTCTTTTGGCAACACCGGGGAGCTGTTTTTT
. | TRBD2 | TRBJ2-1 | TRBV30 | CAWSCHSGTSNYNEQFF | TGTGCCTGGAGTTGTCATTCCGGGACTAGTAACTACAATGAGCAGTTCTTC
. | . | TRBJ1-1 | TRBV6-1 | CASKRPSNTEAFF | TGTGCCAGCAAGAGGCCATCGAACACTGAAGCTTTCTTT
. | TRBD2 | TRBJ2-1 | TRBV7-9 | CASSLGAGGPTHEQFF | TGTGCCAGCAGCTTAGGCGCGGGGGGGCCTACCCATGAGCAGTTCTTC
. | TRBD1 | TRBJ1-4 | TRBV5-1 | CASKDRGEKLFF | TGCGCCAGCAAGGACAGGGGTGAAAAACTGTTTTTT
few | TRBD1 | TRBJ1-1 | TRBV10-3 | CAISDRTGATEAFF | TGTGCCATCAGTGACCGAACAGGGGCCACTGAAGCTTTCTTT
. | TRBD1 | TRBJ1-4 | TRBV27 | CASSVGGGGNEKLFF | TGTGCCAGCAGTGTAGGGGGCGGTGGTAATGAAAAACTGTTTTTT
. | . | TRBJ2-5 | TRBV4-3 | CASSPRTIPYQETQYF | TGCGCCAGCAGCCCCCGGACTATACCCTACCAAGAGACCCAGTACTTC
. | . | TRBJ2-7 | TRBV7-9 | CASSLFIPHSATYEQYF | TGTGCCAGCAGCTTATTTATCCCCCACAGTGCCACCTACGAGCAGTACTTC
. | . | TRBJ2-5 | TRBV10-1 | CQGLYQETQYF | TGCCAGGGCCTGTACCAAGAGACCCAGTACTTC
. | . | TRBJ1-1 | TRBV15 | CATSRALWEKNTEAFF | TGTGCCACCAGCAGAGCGCTTTGGGAGAAGAACACTGAAGCTTTCTTT
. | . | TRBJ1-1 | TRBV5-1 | CASSLALKNTEAFF | TGCGCCAGCAGCTTAGCCCTCAAGAACACTGAAGCTTTCTTT
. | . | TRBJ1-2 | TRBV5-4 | CASSSSDPLEIYGYTF | TGTGCCAGCAGCTCGAGCGACCCCCTTGAGATTTATGGCTACACCTTC
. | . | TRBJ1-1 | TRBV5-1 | CASSLGGPRAGAFF | TGCGCCAGCAGCTTGGGAGGCCCCCGCGCCGGGGCTTTCTTT
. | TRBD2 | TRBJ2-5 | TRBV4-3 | CASSQASGGPGPSYF | TGCGCCAGCAGCCAAGCTAGCGGGGGCCCCGGGCCCTCCTACTTC
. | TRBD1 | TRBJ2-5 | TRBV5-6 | CASSAQGEEETQYF | TGTGCCAGCAGCGCCCAGGGGGAAGAGGAGACCCAGTACTTC